These 2 T cell receptor beta chains came from one sample sequenced in a study of identical twins' blood T cells. TCRdb recomputed calls from the 5' RACE reads with MiXCR, one row per CDR3 protein. Of hundreds of thousands of distinct CDR3 sequences in the sample, over 25% are singletons; the top ten hold about 6%. Sequenced: PBMCs. These receptors were taken from a woman aged 18-55 years in good health.

This clonotype was counted only a few times. The rearrangement joins TRBV12-3 or TRBV12-4 to TRBJ1-1; 8 nucleotides align to TRBD1. The CDR3 length is 15 residues. The V and J ends lost 6 bases and 6 bases, in that order; junction bases with no gene match: 12. The chain's CDR3 is CASRPGFRGHAEAFF. The DNA of the CDR3 is TGTGCCAGCAGGCCCGGGTTCAGGGGGCACGCTGAAGCTTTCTTT.

V is TRBV9 and J is TRBJ2-1; D is unresolved. Germline V gene lookup returns CDR1 SGDLS and CDR2 YYNGEE. The CDR3 is 12 residues long. V was clipped by 4 bases and J by 5 bases, with 7 bases between them. The CDR3 region is CASSQTHNEQFF. CDR3 nucleotides: TGTGCCAGCAGCCAAACCCACAATGAGCAGTTCTTC. The variable domain in full, with the rest retrieved from reference TRBV9 and TRBJ2-1, is DSGVTQTPKHLITATGQRVTLRCSPRSGDLSVYWYQQSLDQGLQFLIQYYNGEERAKGNILERFSAQQFPDLHSELNLSSLELGDSALYFCASSQTHNEQFFGPGTRLTVL.